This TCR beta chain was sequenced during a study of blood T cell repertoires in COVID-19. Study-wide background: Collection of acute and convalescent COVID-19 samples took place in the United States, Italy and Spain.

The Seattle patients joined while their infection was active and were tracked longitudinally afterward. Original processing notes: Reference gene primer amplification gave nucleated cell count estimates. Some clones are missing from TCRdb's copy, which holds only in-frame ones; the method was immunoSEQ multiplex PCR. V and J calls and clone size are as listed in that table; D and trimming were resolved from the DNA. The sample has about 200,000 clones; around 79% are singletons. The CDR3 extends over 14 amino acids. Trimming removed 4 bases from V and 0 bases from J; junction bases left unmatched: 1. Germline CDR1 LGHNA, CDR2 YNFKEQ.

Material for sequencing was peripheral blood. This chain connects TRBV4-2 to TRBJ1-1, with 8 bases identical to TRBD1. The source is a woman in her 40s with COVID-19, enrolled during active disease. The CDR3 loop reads CASSPGGMNTEAFF. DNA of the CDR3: TGTGCCAGCAGCCCAGGGGGCATGAACACTGAAGCTTTCTTT.